Below, 5 T cell receptor beta chains from the same sample are listed, as sequenced in a study of blood T cell repertoires in COVID-19. Data came from immunoSEQ multiplex PCR; TCRdb stores just in-frame clones and leaves some out. This repertoire shows about 180,000 clones, around 85% found once; its top ten account for roughly 8.7%. The sequenced sample consisted of peripheral blood. The receptors were sampled from a man aged 50-60 years with active or convalescent COVID-19.

This chain joins TRBV24-1 and TRBJ1-2; 7 bases align to TRBD1. CDR3 length: 16 residues. V was clipped by 5 bases and J by 2 bases; unmatched bases: 10. CDR1 and CDR2 (germline): KGHDR, SFDVKD. CDR3 residues: CATSAVGDSENYGYTF. The CDR3 nucleotides read TGTGCCACCAGTGCAGTGGGGGACAGTGAGAACTATGGCTACACCTTC.

The chain recombines TRBV5-4 with TRBJ2-3; 7 bases agree with TRBD2. CDR1 SGHNT and CDR2 YYREEE come from the germline V gene (reference sequence). With 2 bases clipped from V and 4 bases from J, the junction kept 7 bases outside the gene matches. The CDR3 loop spans 15 amino acids. CDR3 coding DNA: TGTGCCAGCAGCTTCGGCGGGAGCATCGCAGATACGCAGTATTTT. Its protein is CASSFGGSIADTQYF.

The V gene is TRBV29-1, the J gene TRBJ1-1, with 10 bases matching TRBD1. V shed 8 bases and J 5 bases; nucleotides not matched to a gene: 8. Germline assignment: CDR1 SQVTM and CDR2 ANQGSEA. CDR3 length: 13 residues. The chain's CDR3 is CSSELGQGTEAFF. The CDR3 DNA is TGCAGCTCTGAACTGGGACAGGGGACTGAAGCTTTCTTT. The full variable domain, with the rest looked up from reference TRBV29-1 and TRBJ1-1, is SAVISQKPSRDICQRGTSLTIQCQVDSQVTMMFWYRQQPGQSLTLIATANQGSEATYESGFVIDKFPISRPNLTFSTLTVSNMSPEDSSIYLCSSELGQGTEAFFGQGTRLTVV.

This chain joins TRBV19 and TRBJ1-3; D is uncertain. The germline gives CDR1 LNHDA, CDR2 SQIVND (reference sequence). The CDR3 is 16 residues long. Trimming stripped 7 bases from V and 4 bases from J, with 20 bases between. As DNA, the CDR3 is TGTGCCAGTAACGATATCCAGGTTGTTGTCGGAAACACCATATATTTT. Its translation is CASNDIQVVVGNTIYF.

This clone has only one observation. The chain carries TRBV7-2 and TRBJ2-7, with TRBD2 matching over 8 bases. Trimming cost V 4 bases and J 2 bases; bases outside gene matches: 16. Per the germline V gene, CDR1 is SGHTA and CDR2 is FQGNSA. This CDR3 has 18 residues. For the CDR3, the DNA is TGTGCCAGCAGCTCCAGATCCCCCTCTAGCGGGCCCGCCTACGAGCAGTACTTC. This sequence encodes CASSSRSPSSGPAYEQYF.